Shown below are 25 T cell receptor beta chains from a single sample sequenced in a study of identical twins' blood T cells. In TCRdb, the 5' RACE reads were re-called with MiXCR into one record per CDR3 protein. The sample contains a few hundred thousand distinct CDR3 sequences, roughly 30% of which appear only once. The sequenced sample consisted of PBMCs. The receptors stem from a woman aged 18-55 years in good health.

This clonotype showed up just a few times. The chain recombines TRBV3-2 with TRBJ2-7. TRBV3-2 counts as a pseudogene. CDR3 size: 16 residues. The CDR3 here is CASSQETGLQTYEQYF. CDR3 bases: TGTGCCAGCAGCCAAGAGACGGGGTTACAGACCTACGAGCAGTACTTC.

In its sample, this clonotype was seen many times. This rearrangement joins TRBV3-1 to TRBJ1-2; D remains unclear. The CDR3 contains 12 residues. In germline, CDR1 is LGHDT, CDR2 YNNKEL (reference sequence). Between the trimmed V and J ends, which lost 8 bases and 6 bases, there was a span of 13 bases. Here the CDR3 DNA reads TGTGCCAGCTTGGCCATGGTGGATGGCTACACCTTC. Translation gives CASLAMVDGYTF. Filled out from reference TRBV3-1 and TRBJ1-2, the complete variable domain reads DTAVSQTPKYLVTQMGNDKSIKCEQNLGHDTMYWYKQDSKKFLKIMFSYNNKELIINETVPNRFSPKSPDKAHLNLHINSLELGDSAVYFCASLAMVDGYTFGSGTRLTVV.

The chain is built from TRBV2 and TRBJ1-1; 9 positions match TRBD1. The CDR3 loop spans 14 amino acids. The germline gives CDR1 SNHLY, CDR2 FYNNEI. After removal of 6 bases from V and 5 bases from J, the junction contained 7 bases not matched to a gene. CDR3 coding DNA: TGTGCCAGCAGAGCACAGGGGGCAGGTACTGAAGCTTTCTTT. The encoded protein is CASRAQGAGTEAFF.

This clonotype has a handful of counts. The rearrangement uses TRBV5-1 and TRBJ1-6; 7 bases fit TRBD1. The germline gives CDR1 SGHRS, CDR2 YFSETQ. This CDR3 has 14 amino acids. Losses at the gene ends were 3 bases for V and 7 bases for J; bases not matched to a gene: 4. The CDR3 spells CASSSGDRNSPLHF. The CDR3 nucleotides read TGCGCCAGCAGCTCCGGGGACAGAAATTCACCCCTCCACTTT.

The chain uses TRBV20-1 and TRBJ2-3; possible D gene TRBD1, 5 bases. V was pared by 5 bases and J by 8 bases, with 20 bases between. This CDR3 is built from 14 residues. Germline assignment: CDR1 DFQATT and CDR2 SNEGSKA (reference sequence). The CDR3 DNA is TGCAGTGCTGGGGCCAGGGCAGACCAAGTTACGCAGTATTTT. As protein: CSAGARADQVTQYF.

This clonotype was counted at least ten times. V and J are TRBV29-1 and TRBJ1-5; possibly TRBD1 for D (6 bases). The CDR3 is 12 residues long. V lost 6 bases, J lost 4 bases, and 10 bases lay in between. CDR1 and CDR2 (germline): SQVTM, ANQGSEA. The CDR3 protein is CSVQQGNQPQHF. CDR3 bases: TGCAGCGTACAACAGGGTAATCAGCCCCAGCATTTT.

This clonotype was detected only a few times. The chain joins TRBV6-1 to TRBJ1-1; D is ambiguous. The germline V gene has CDR1 MNHNS and CDR2 SASEGT. The CDR3 runs to 14 residues. V was clipped by 2 bases and J by 0 bases, with 7 bases between them. The CDR3, as DNA: TGTGCCAGCAGTGAACCCAGTTTGAACACTGAAGCTTTCTTT. Its protein product is CASSEPSLNTEAFF.

This clonotype occurred a few times. V usage is TRBV3-1 and J usage is TRBJ1-4; 9 bases line up with TRBD1. The CDR3 is made up of 14 amino acids. The germline CDR1 and CDR2 sequences are LGHDT and YNNKEL (reference sequence). J was trimmed by 6 bases and V by 3 bases; bases with no gene match: 2. CDR3 coding DNA: TGTGCCAGCAGCCAGTGGGACAGGGATGAAAAACTGTTTTTT. It codes for CASSQWDRDEKLFF.

This clonotype was observed a few times. The genes are TRBV15 and TRBJ1-4; 7 bases line up with TRBD1. The V segment lost 5 bases and the J segment 0 bases; nucleotides outside the gene matches: 3. The CDR3 contains 15 residues. Germline loops: CDR1 LNHNV, CDR2 YYDKDF (reference sequence). The CDR3 reads CATSDREATNEKLFF. The CDR3 DNA reads as TGTGCCACCAGCGACAGGGAAGCAACTAATGAAAAACTGTTTTTT. Drawing the rest from reference TRBV15 and TRBJ1-4, the complete variable domain is DAMVIQNPRYQVTQFGKPVTLSCSQTLNHNVMYWYQQKSSQAPKLLFHYYDKDFNNEADTPDNFQSRRPNTSFCFLDIRSPGLGDTAMYLCATSDREATNEKLFFGSGTQLSVL.

Regarding this clonotype: At one of its ends the junction is not consistent with the germline gene, which may arise from a read error. The gene calls are TRBV6-2 or TRBV6-3 and TRBJ2-7, with 8 bases fitting TRBD2. From germline, CDR1 is MNHEY and CDR2 SVGEGT. The CDR3 consists of 13 residues. The CDR3 DNA reads TGTGCCGGCAGTTTAGCGGGGCCCTACGAGCAGTACTTC. This gives the protein CAGSLAGPYEQYF.

This clonotype has only a few counts. J is TRBJ1-1 and V is TRBV18; the D gene is possibly TRBD1 (5 bases). Germline CDR1 KGHSH, CDR2 LQKENI. The germline V and J ends were trimmed by 4 bases and 7 bases, with 13 bases remaining between them. This CDR3 has 13 residues. The CDR3 sequence is CASSLTGGNEAFF. Written as DNA, the CDR3 is TGTGCCAGCTCACTTACAGGAGGAAATGAAGCTTTCTTT.

Comments on this clonotype: A much larger clone differs from this one at a single base, so this may be a read error. This chain connects TRBV10-3 to TRBJ2-3; D tentatively fits TRBD1 or TRBD2 (6 bases each). Germline assignment: CDR1 ENHRY and CDR2 SYGVKD. This CDR3 has 12 amino acids. The CDR3: CAIYGGTDTQCF. CDR3 nucleotide sequence: TGTGCCATCTACGGGGGCACAGATACGCAGTGTTTT.

The genes are TRBV5-1 and TRBJ2-3; D may be TRBD2 (6 bases). The V end lost 7 bases, the J end lost 2 bases, and 14 bases lay between the germline ends. From germline, CDR1 is SGHRS and CDR2 YFSETQ. This CDR3 is 14 amino acids long. In DNA, the CDR3 is TGCGCCAGCGGAGCGGGCGAGAACACAGATACGCAGTATTTT. This encodes CASGAGENTDTQYF.

The J gene is TRBJ1-1, the V gene TRBV5-1, with D perhaps matching TRBD1 (6 bases). This CDR3 has 15 residues. V was clipped by 4 bases and J by 0 bases, with 13 bases between them. CDR1 SGHRS and CDR2 YFSETQ come from the germline V gene. The CDR3 loop reads CASSPITGMNTEAFF. CDR3 in DNA: TGCGCCAGCAGCCCTATTACAGGGATGAACACTGAAGCTTTCTTT.

The table lists this clonotype with a few counts. The genes are TRBV6-5 and TRBJ2-4; tentative D call: TRBD2 (5 bases). The CDR3 runs to 13 residues. V dropped 8 bases and J dropped 1 base, with 9 bases sitting between them. Germline CDR1 and CDR2: MNHEY and SVGAGI. CDR3 residues: CASEGRAKNIQYF. In DNA form, the CDR3 reads TGTGCCAGCGAGGGTCGGGCCAAAAACATTCAGTACTTC.

This clonotype was seen more than once but under ten times. The V gene is TRBV13, the J gene TRBJ1-1; D is unclear. The CDR3 is made up of 13 amino acids. The germline V gene encodes CDR1 PRHDT and CDR2 FYEKMQ (reference sequence). Trimming took 4 bases from V and 8 from J, leaving 14 bases between them. CDR3: CASSSGESAEAFF. For the CDR3, the DNA is TGTGCCAGCAGCTCCGGGGAGAGCGCGGAAGCTTTCTTT.

This clonotype has only a few counts. A much larger clone lies a single base off, so this may be a read error. This chain uses TRBV12-3 or TRBV12-4 with TRBJ1-1; TRBD1 agrees at 8 bases. The CDR3 is 14 residues long. V shed 7 bases, J shed 9 bases, and the junction held 13 bases outside the gene matches. The chain's CDR3 is CASTTQGGLPQAFF. CDR3 DNA sequence: TGTGCCAGCACTACACAGGGGGGTCTCCCCCAAGCTTTCTTT.

The chain links TRBV5-1 to TRBJ2-3; no reliable D call. The CDR3 is 15 residues long. CDR1 and CDR2 (germline): SGHRS, YFSETQ. V lost 7 bases to trimming and J lost 5 bases, with 20 bases between them. The CDR3 coding sequence is TGCGCCAGCCAGCTTCTGGCCTCCCAAGGAGATACGCAGTATTTT. This codes for CASQLLASQGDTQYF. The full variable domain, with the rest looked up from reference TRBV5-1 and TRBJ2-3, is KAGVTQTPRYLIKTRGQQVTLSCSPISGHRSVSWYQQTPGQGLQFLFEYFSETQRNKGNFPGRFSGRQFSNSRSEMNVSTLELGDSALYLCASQLLASQGDTQYFGPGTRLTVL.

This clonotype occurred a few times. CDR3 DNA sequence: TGTGCCAGCAGTCCCAACTACTACGAGCAGTACTTC. It encodes CASSPNYYEQYF. This chain links TRBV12-3 or TRBV12-4 with TRBJ2-7, with D uncertain. The ends were cut back, 5 bases at V and 3 bases at J, with 8 bases in the middle. The CDR3 length is 12 residues.

Only a few counts were recorded for this clonotype. This chain links TRBV19 with TRBJ1-1, with D tentatively TRBD1 (5 bases). The germline V gene encodes CDR1 LNHDA and CDR2 SQIVND (reference sequence). CDR3 length: 14 amino acids. The V and J ends lost 3 bases and 9 bases respectively, with 17 bases between them. DNA of the CDR3: TGTGCCAGTAGTATTAATCGGGCGGACATGAAAGCTTTCTTT. It encodes CASSINRADMKAFF.

The V gene is TRBV9, the J gene TRBJ1-2; the D gene is possibly TRBD1 (6 bases). Trimming removed 3 bases from V and 6 bases from J, with 18 bases in between. The CDR3 length is 15 residues. Germline assignment: CDR1 SGDLS and CDR2 YYNGEE. In DNA, the CDR3 is TGTGCCAGCAGCGCGGAGGACAGAATCGGGCATGGCTACACCTTC. Translation: CASSAEDRIGHGYTF.

This clonotype was seen many times. The gene calls are TRBV6-2 or TRBV6-3 and TRBJ1-5; D unclear. Germline-derived CDR1 and CDR2 are MNHEY and SVGEGT. This CDR3 contains 15 residues. V shed 6 bases and J shed 5 bases, with 17 bases lying between them. DNA of the CDR3: TGTGCCAGCAGCAGTTATGGCCTCTTCGATCAGCCCCAGCATTTT. This gives the protein CASSSYGLFDQPQHF.

This clonotype was observed at least ten times. The V gene is TRBV20-1, the J gene TRBJ2-3; D might be TRBD1 (5 bases). Trimming removed 8 bases from V and 8 bases from J, with 20 bases in between. CDR1 and CDR2 (germline): DFQATT, SNEGSKA (reference sequence). The length of the CDR3 is 13 residues. The CDR3 DNA reads TGCAGTCTAGATCTTTTCAGGGCACCTACGCAGTATTTT. It is translated as CSLDLFRAPTQYF.

V and J are TRBV5-1 and TRBJ2-2; D call uncertain. The V end lost 1 base, the J end lost 0 bases, and 13 bases lay between the germline ends. The CDR3 loop spans 17 amino acids. From germline, CDR1 is SGHRS and CDR2 YFSETQ. The CDR3 region is CASSLRIGVPNTGELFF. In DNA form, the CDR3 reads TGCGCCAGCAGCTTGAGAATTGGCGTTCCGAACACCGGGGAGCTGTTTTTT. The complete variable domain, with remaining parts taken from reference TRBV5-1 and TRBJ2-2, reads KAGVTQTPRYLIKTRGQQVTLSCSPISGHRSVSWYQQTPGQGLQFLFEYFSETQRNKGNFPGRFSGRQFSNSRSEMNVSTLELGDSALYLCASSLRIGVPNTGELFFGEGSRLTVL.

Note on this clonotype: A junction boundary mismatches the germline segment, possibly from a read error. This sequence joins TRBV28 and TRBJ1-4, with unresolved D. This CDR3 spans 11 amino acids. CDR1 and CDR2 from the germline V gene are MDHEN and SYDVKM. The CDR3 DNA sequence: TGTGCCAGCAGAAATTACGAAAGACTGTTTTTT. Residues: CASRNYERLFF. The full variable domain, in which reference TRBV28 and TRBJ1-4 provide the parts outside the CDR3, is DVKVTQSSRYLVKRTGEKVFLECVQDMDHENMFWYRQDPGLGLRLIYFSYDVKMKEKGDIPEGYSVSREKKERFSLILESASTNQTSMYLCASRNYERLFFGSGTQLSVL.